These 27 T cell receptor beta chains were all obtained from the same sample, sequenced in a study of vaccination and CD4 T cells after COVID-19. In TCRdb, the PCR reads were re-called with MiXCR into one record per CDR3 protein. Among 25,000 to 35,000 distinct CDR3 sequences, approximately 49% were seen once, and the ten largest hold about 5.6%. Stated time point: late sampling 161 to 241 days after vaccination in three convalescent patients. The sequenced sample was CD4+ T cells from blood, obtained about 7 months after SARS-CoV-2 vaccination. The receptors derive from a human donor who had recovered from COVID-19.

The DNA for the CDR3 is TGTGCCAGCAGCCAAGTAGGACAGGGAGTACACTATGGCTACACCTTC. Its protein product is CASSQVGQGVHYGYTF. This chain links TRBV4-2 with TRBJ1-2; 8 nucleotides line up with TRBD1. The CDR3 loop spans 16 amino acids. V shed 1 base and J 3 bases; nucleotides not matched to a gene: 7. Germline lookup yields CDR1 LGHNA and CDR2 YNFKEQ.

This clonotype was seen only a few times. The genes are TRBV20-1 and TRBJ1-1; D is uncertain. The ends were cut back, 3 bases at V and 0 bases at J, with 8 bases in the middle. The CDR3 has 13 residues. Germline V lookup: CDR1 DFQATT, CDR2 SNEGSKA (reference sequence). The CDR3 is CSASLAVNTEAFF. CDR3 in DNA: TGCAGTGCTAGCCTAGCGGTGAACACTGAAGCTTTCTTT.

This chain uses TRBV6-2 or TRBV6-3 with TRBJ2-3, with D maybe TRBD1 (5 bases). CDR3 length: 15 amino acids. Trimming took 6 bases from V and 4 from J, leaving 17 bases between them. Germline CDR1 MNHEY, CDR2 SVGEGT. CDR3 DNA: TGTGCCAGCAGCGCACGCAGGGTAGCCCCAGATACGCAGTATTTT. Translation gives CASSARRVAPDTQYF.

As for this clonotype: The junction and the germline gene differ at one end; a read error may be behind it. The chain combines TRBV7-3 with TRBJ2-5; D not certain. The CDR3 sequence is 13 residues long. The germline gives CDR1 SGHTA, CDR2 FQGTGA. CDR3 residues: CTSSLVGPGTQYF. CDR3 sequence (DNA): TGTACCAGCAGCTTAGTCGGGCCGGGGACCCAGTACTTC. The complete variable domain, with remaining parts taken from reference TRBV7-3 and TRBJ2-5, reads GAGVSQTPSNKVTEKGKYVELRCDPISGHTALYWYRQSLGQGPEFLIYFQGTGAADDSGLPNDRFFAVRPEGSVSTLKIQRTERGDSAVYLCTSSLVGPGTQYFGPGTRLLVL.

V and J are TRBV5-1 and TRBJ2-3; 11 bases line up with TRBD2. Trimming took 3 bases from V and 2 from J; bases not matched to a gene: 14. Germline V gives CDR1 SGHRS, CDR2 YFSETQ. CDR3 length equals 19 residues. This chain's CDR3 is CASSSSGLAGIYFTDTQYF. The CDR3 DNA reads as TGCGCCAGCAGCTCCTCCGGACTAGCGGGTATATACTTCACAGATACGCAGTATTTT.

This chain joins TRBV28 and TRBJ2-7, with 10 bases that match TRBD2. The CDR3 is made up of 17 amino acids. V lost 2 bases, J lost 5 bases, and 12 bases stayed unmatched. Germline V lookup: CDR1 MDHEN, CDR2 SYDVKM. The CDR3 here is CASSLLPGSGRAHEQYF. CDR3 DNA sequence: TGTGCCAGCAGTTTACTTCCAGGAAGCGGGAGGGCCCACGAGCAGTACTTC.

This clonotype was seen only a few times. The chain has TRBV5-6 and TRBJ1-5; possibly TRBD1 for D (6 bases). The CDR3 extends over 16 amino acids. Trimming removed 3 bases at V and 3 bases at J, with 16 bases between. Per the germline V gene, CDR1 is SGHDT and CDR2 is YYEEEE. The DNA of the CDR3 is TGTGCCAGCAGCTCACAGGGTCGGCGGTACAATCAGCCCCAGCATTTT. Protein sequence: CASSSQGRRYNQPQHF.

This chain joins TRBV20-1 and TRBJ1-1; TRBD1 is a possible D gene (6 bases). There are 14 residues in the CDR3. Trimming cost V 0 bases and J 2 bases, with 10 bases left between them. CDR1 is DFQATT and CDR2 is SNEGSKA in the germline V gene (reference sequence). Written as DNA, the CDR3 is TGCAGTGCTAGAGATGGACAGATCAACACTGAAGCTTTCTTT. Protein product: CSARDGQINTEAFF.

The chain carries TRBV19 and TRBJ2-1; the D is unclear. Looked up from germline, CDR1 is LNHDA and CDR2 is SQIVND (reference sequence). V was pared by 6 bases and J by 0 bases, with 9 bases between. This CDR3 has 14 amino acids. For the CDR3, the DNA is TGTGCCAGTAGGCGTTTTAGCTCCTACAATGAGCAGTTCTTC. It yields the protein CASRRFSSYNEQFF.

This clonotype was counted a few times. The chain links TRBV7-2 to TRBJ2-3, with 10 positions matching TRBD2. The trim removed 3 bases at V and 6 bases at J, leaving 6 bases unmatched. The CDR3 sequence is 15 residues long. CDR1 is SGHTA, CDR2 FQGNSA, per germline. The CDR3 region is CASSFTSGIQDTQYF. Written as DNA, the CDR3 is TGTGCCAGCAGCTTCACTAGCGGGATTCAGGATACGCAGTATTTT.

This clonotype has more than one count but fewer than ten. CDR3 region: CSATGTFTYEQYF. The CDR3 DNA sequence: TGCAGTGCAACCGGGACATTTACCTACGAGCAGTACTTC. The chain couples TRBV20-1 to TRBJ2-7, with D possibly being TRBD1 (6 bases). This CDR3 has 13 residues. CDR1 DFQATT and CDR2 SNEGSKA come from the germline V gene (reference sequence). Between the trimmed V and J ends, which lost 6 bases and 2 bases, there was a span of 14 bases.

The chain links TRBV18 to TRBJ1-1; D is perhaps TRBD1 (5 bases). The germline V gene has CDR1 KGHSH and CDR2 LQKENI. V lost 4 bases to trimming and J lost 5 bases, with 11 bases between them. The CDR3 runs to 13 residues. CDR3 region: CASSRGEETEAFF. CDR3 bases: TGTGCCAGCTCACGAGGGGAAGAGACTGAAGCTTTCTTT.

This clonotype has just a few counts. The chain carries TRBV7-3 and TRBJ2-3, with TRBD2 matching 7 bases. The J segment lost 4 bases and the V segment lost 6 bases, leaving 10 bases of the junction unmatched. Looked up from germline, CDR1 is SGHTA and CDR2 is FQGTGA. The CDR3 is 15 residues long. The CDR3 reads CASSIKLAGPDTQYF. DNA for the CDR3: TGTGCCAGCAGTATAAAATTAGCGGGCCCAGATACGCAGTATTTT.

This clonotype has only one observation. The chain joins TRBV19 to TRBJ2-7, with D perhaps matching TRBD1 (5 bases). The length of the CDR3 is 14 residues. Germline CDR1 is LNHDA and CDR2 is SQIVND (reference sequence). V was shortened by 5 bases and J by 0 bases, with 11 bases between the two germline ends. As DNA, the CDR3 is TGTGCCAGTAGTCCGCAGGGTTACTCCTACGAGCAGTACTTC. It yields the protein CASSPQGYSYEQYF.

The chain uses TRBV4-1 and TRBJ1-2; D is uncertain. The V end was cut by 0 bases, the J end by 0 bases, with 11 bases between. The CDR3 runs to 16 residues. Per germline, CDR1 MGHRA and CDR2 YSYEKL. CDR3 DNA sequence: TGCGCCAGCAGCCAAGACGTGAACAGAGCTAACTATGGCTACACCTTC. Protein: CASSQDVNRANYGYTF.

This rearrangement joins TRBV20-1 to TRBJ1-5, with D hard to call. CDR1 and CDR2 (germline): DFQATT, SNEGSKA (reference sequence). V lost 5 bases, J lost 2 bases, and 16 bases lay in between. This CDR3 is built from 15 residues. The CDR3 loop reads CSAARIRGGNQPQHF. CDR3 nucleotides: TGCAGTGCTGCTCGCATCCGCGGCGGCAATCAGCCCCAGCATTTT.

This rearrangement joins TRBV7-9 to TRBJ2-7, with 7 nucleotides matching TRBD2. Unmatched junction bases numbered 9, after V lost 2 bases and J lost 2 bases. The CDR3 is made up of 16 amino acids. Germline V gene sequence: CDR1 SEHNR, CDR2 FQNEAQ (reference sequence). CDR3 in DNA: TGTGCCAGCAGCTTATCTGGGGCGGGGGACCCCTACGAGCAGTACTTC. Translated: CASSLSGAGDPYEQYF.

In its sample, this clonotype was seen a few times. V gene TRBV18 combines with J gene TRBJ2-7, with D tentatively TRBD1 (5 bases). The CDR3 sequence is 13 residues long. Deletions cut 1 base from V and 3 bases from J, with 7 bases between. Per the germline V gene, CDR1 is KGHSH and CDR2 is LQKENI. CDR3: CASSPQGNYEQYF. The CDR3 DNA is TGTGCCAGCTCACCACAGGGGAACTACGAGCAGTACTTC. Variable domain in full (rest from reference TRBV18 and TRBJ2-7): NAGVMQNPRHLVRRRGQEARLRCSPMKGHSHVYWYRQLPEEGLKFMVYLQKENIIDESGMPKERFSAEFPKEGPSILRIQQVVRGDSAAYFCASSPQGNYEQYFGPGTRLTVT.

This clonotype was detected a few times. The J gene is TRBJ1-5, the V gene TRBV20-1; D remains unclear. Germline V lookup: CDR1 DFQATT, CDR2 SNEGSKA (reference sequence). V was shortened by 7 bases and J by 6 bases, with 19 bases between the two germline ends. CDR3 length equals 14 residues. The CDR3 coding sequence is TGCAGTGTCGGTCAGGCCAAGGGTGGTCAGCCCCAGCATTTT. Amino acids: CSVGQAKGGQPQHF.

V and J are TRBV6-1 and TRBJ2-6; TRBD2 might be the D (5 bases). V was cut by 6 bases and J by 12 bases, with 18 bases left in between. CDR3 size: 14 residues. The germline gives CDR1 MNHNS, CDR2 SASEGT. The CDR3 DNA follows: TGTGCCAGCAGAGACACCTGGAGGTTCGGCGTCCTGACTTTC. It yields the protein CASRDTWRFGVLTF.

The chain couples TRBV9 to TRBJ2-1, with 7 positions matching TRBD2. The germline gives CDR1 SGDLS, CDR2 YYNGEE. The CDR3 runs to 15 residues. The ends lost 0 bases at V and 4 bases at J; junction bases unmatched: 4. The CDR3: CASSVGAGEYNEQFF. The CDR3 DNA sequence: TGTGCCAGCAGCGTAGGGGCGGGGGAGTACAATGAGCAGTTCTTC.

The chain couples TRBV6-2 or TRBV6-3 to TRBJ2-3, with D uncertain. The germline CDR1 and CDR2 sequences are MNHEY and SVGEGT. V gave up 7 bases and J gave up 3 bases, with 5 bases separating them. This CDR3 contains 11 residues. The CDR3 sequence is CASKRTDTQYF. Here the CDR3 DNA reads TGTGCCAGCAAGAGGACAGATACGCAGTATTTT.

This clonotype was seen a handful of times. Here the CDR3 DNA reads TGTGCCAGCAGTTACTCGCGCTTAGCGCCTAGCACAGATACGCAGTATTTT. As protein: CASSYSRLAPSTDTQYF. V gene TRBV6-5 combines with J gene TRBJ2-3, with D possibly TRBD2 on 5 matching bases. The V gene's germline CDR1 is MNHEY and CDR2 SVGAGI. V was shortened by 0 bases and J by 0 bases, with 13 bases between the two germline ends. The CDR3 covers 17 residues.

This chain connects TRBV7-3 to TRBJ2-1, with 8 bases identical to TRBD2. CDR3 length equals 15 residues. The V gene end was trimmed by 5 bases and the J gene end by 4 bases; junction bases not matched to a gene: 7. CDR1 is SGHTA and CDR2 is FQGTGA in the germline V gene. As DNA, the CDR3 is TGTGCCAGCAGCAAAACTAGCGGCCCTTACAATGAGCAGTTCTTC. Encoded protein: CASSKTSGPYNEQFF.

A few counts support this clonotype. The chain couples TRBV20-1 to TRBJ2-3; 7 positions agree with TRBD1. V lost 5 bases and J lost 9; bases outside the gene matches: 2. The CDR3 covers 10 residues. Per germline, CDR1 DFQATT and CDR2 SNEGSKA (reference sequence). The CDR3 DNA sequence: TGCAGTGCTGAACAGGGGACGCAGTATTTT. It is translated as CSAEQGTQYF.

The chain carries TRBV7-2 and TRBJ2-7, with 7 nucleotides matching TRBD2. V shed 5 bases, J shed 3 bases, and the junction held 7 bases outside the gene matches. Germline V gene data show CDR1 as SGHTA and CDR2 as FQGNSA. The CDR3 consists of 14 residues. For the CDR3, the DNA is TGTGCCAGCAGCATAAGCGGGGCACACTACGAGCAGTACTTC. Amino acids: CASSISGAHYEQYF.

This clonotype was detected only once. The V gene is TRBV20-1, the J gene TRBJ1-5; D remains unclear. Germline V gene data show CDR1 as DFQATT and CDR2 as SNEGSKA (reference sequence). Trimming removed 6 bases at V and 1 base at J, with 16 bases between. CDR3 size: 15 residues. CDR3 bases: TGCAGTGCCACCTCGGCGGGAGGAAGCAATCAGCCCCAGCATTTT. It encodes CSATSAGGSNQPQHF.